This T cell receptor (beta chain) was observed in a study of CD8 T cells in Susac syndrome. Germline values: CDR1 SGDLS, CDR2 YYNGEE. Trimming pared 4 bases from V and 0 bases from J, leaving 12 bases between. This CDR3 has 15 residues. cDNA came from around 0.54 to 1 ug RNA primed by random hexamers. MiXCR, applied by TCRdb to the immunoSEQ multiplex PCR reads, yields one record per CDR3 protein. The sample records about 120,000 distinct CDR3 sequences, 90% to 95% being singletons. V is TRBV9 and J is TRBJ2-3; a weak D match, TRBD2 (5 bases). The TCR originated in a human donor with multiple sclerosis. Sequencing was performed on CD4+ T cells from PBMCs. The CDR3 is CASSPRSGSTDTQYF. The CDR3 bases are TGTGCCAGCAGCCCGAGGTCGGGGAGCACAGATACGCAGTATTTT.